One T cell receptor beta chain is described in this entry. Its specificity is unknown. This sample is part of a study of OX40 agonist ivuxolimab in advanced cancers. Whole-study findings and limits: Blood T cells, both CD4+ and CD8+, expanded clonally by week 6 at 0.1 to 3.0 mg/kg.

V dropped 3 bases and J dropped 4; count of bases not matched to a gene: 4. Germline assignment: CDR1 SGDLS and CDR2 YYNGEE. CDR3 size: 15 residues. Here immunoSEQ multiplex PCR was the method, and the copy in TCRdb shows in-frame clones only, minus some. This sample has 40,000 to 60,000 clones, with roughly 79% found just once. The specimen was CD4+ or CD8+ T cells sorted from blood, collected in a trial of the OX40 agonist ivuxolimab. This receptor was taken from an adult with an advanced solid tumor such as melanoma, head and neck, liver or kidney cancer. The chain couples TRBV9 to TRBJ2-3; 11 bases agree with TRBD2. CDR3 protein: CASSGSGRGADTQYF. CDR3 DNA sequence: TGTGCCAGCAGCGGTAGCGGGAGGGGGGCAGATACGCAGTATTTT.